Given below is one T cell receptor beta chain in context. Antigen unknown. These data come from a study of T cell responses to AZD1222 COVID-19 vaccine. Looked up from germline, CDR1 is SQVTM and CDR2 is ANQGSEA. V lost 7 bases, J lost 8 bases, and 17 bases lay in between. The CDR3 covers 13 residues. Whole-study findings and limits: Among spike-specific TCRs, nearly half reportedly target unmutated variant regions.

Sequencing was performed with immunoSEQ multiplex PCR; in TCRdb, only in-frame clones are kept and a portion is missing. The repertoire holds about 160,000 clones, with roughly 90% as singletons. Sequenced here: peripheral blood, sampled 28 days after the second AZD1222 dose. The clonotype was recovered from an adult who received the AZD1222 COVID-19 vaccine. The J gene is TRBJ1-4, the V gene TRBV29-1; perhaps TRBD1 as D (6 bases). CDR3 coding DNA: TGCAGCGCCTCGACAGGAGACGGAGAAAAACTGTTTTTT. Its protein is CSASTGDGEKLFF.